This entry features one T cell receptor beta chain sequence. This clonotype was recorded a few times. Its antigen is unknown. The record has no base qualities; no much larger clone is one base away. The CDR1 and CDR2 encoded by the germline V gene are SGDLS and YYNGEE. Spanning cysteine to phenylalanine, the CDR3 consists of 15 amino acids. This entry keeps only the CDR3 DNA: 45 bases, framed from base 1. V is reduced by 0 bases and J by 2 bases, leaving a spacing of 12 bases between them. These data belong to a study of glioma-infiltrating T cells (TCRdb year 2016). In the study overall: Sequencing of TCR alpha- and beta-chain repertoires was performed on glioma tissue, on non-neoplastic brain tissue, and on matched peripheral blood mononuclear cells. Three low-grade glioma patients, roughly eight primary glioblastoma patients, and three non-glioma patients who contributed non-neoplastic brain tissue made up the paired cohort. Each tissue-infiltrating repertoire was compared with the same patient's peripheral blood repertoire to measure divergence between tissue and blood T-cell populations.

General findings and caveats noted by the study authors: Group comparisons were based on small numbers of patients: three non-neoplastic, three low-grade glioma and several glioblastoma patients. Very few CDR3 sequences were found to be shared between tissue and blood, and this scarcity was attributed to high CDR3 diversity and limited sampling. VJ-independent divergence between tissue and blood was found to be below expectation in non-neoplastic patients but above expectation in all gliomas, particularly low-grade gliomas.

TCR alpha and beta CDR3 regions were amplified with the iRepertoire nested amplicon-rescue multiplex PCR (arm-PCR) platform from RNA. One-step reverse transcription and amplification used about 95-400 ng of tissue mRNA or PBMC total RNA as input. Following bead purification, Illumina adapters were added by a secondary multiplex PCR, and the libraries were gel-purified between 200 and 400 bp. Libraries carried internal 6-nucleotide barcodes used for demultiplexing. Sequencing of the libraries was done on an Illumina MiSeq using 2x220 or 2x250 nucleotide paired-end reads. Turning to the authors' computational methods: Paired reads were merged using FLASH 1.2.11 and aligned with BWA-MEM to the GRCh37 human genome, and TRA and TRB reads were then extracted. For V and J assignment, an IMGT-derived reference of cassette sequences and CDR3 motifs that included pseudogenes was used. Reads were translated in three frames, and productive CDR3s were defined as those with a C...FGXG motif and no stop codons. A clonotype was defined as a unique combination of a V-J cassette pair and a CDR3 amino acid sequence. Reads were filtered by Hamming distance, thresholded by each sample's sequence error rate in mapped regions. The public reads were reprocessed in TCRdb via fastp at Q25 and MiXCR, keeping in-frame beta chains. Every distinct CDR3 protein forms one entry, paired with its most common genes and DNA. TCRdb's processing, not the authors' own work, is the source of the V and J calls. This sample is represented by under 200,000 distinct CDR3 sequences; more than 25% of them were singletons. Jointly, the top ten make up about 19% of the sample.

This receptor was taken from a human donor with low-grade glioma or glioblastoma, undergoing nonglioma brain surgery, or in good health (not recorded which). This receptor chain uses TRBV9 and TRBJ2-7; TRBD1 is a possible D gene, resting on 5 matching bases. Sequencing input: glioma tissue, nonneoplastic brain tissue, or PBMCs (not recorded which). This receptor carries the CDR3 CASSVGATVTYEQYF. The DNA reads as follows: TGTGCCAGCAGCGTAGGGGCGACAGTTACCTACGAGCAGTACTTC. The reference TRBV9 and TRBJ2-7 proteins fill in what lies around the CDR3, so the full variable domain reads DSGVTQTPKHLITATGQRVTLRCSPRSGDLSVYWYQQSLDQGLQFLIQYYNGEERAKGNILERFSAQQFPDLHSELNLSSLELGDSALYFCASSVGATVTYEQYFGPGTRLTVT.